This is a list of T cell receptor beta chains from one sample in a study of blood T cell repertoires in COVID-19. Here immunoSEQ multiplex PCR was the method, and the copy in TCRdb shows in-frame clones only, minus some. This sample has 87,000 or so clones, with about 87% found just once. The sequencing sample was made of peripheral blood. These receptors originate from a human donor with acute or convalescent COVID-19. The donor label of this sample is uncertain. Each CDR3 is given with its conserved first and last residue. The D gene is left open where the match is weak. Not all rows give a size; the values are once, few, many and, for expanded clones, a class.

>TRBJ1-6|TRBV5-6|NA|NA
TGTGCCAGCAGCTTGAGGACAGCCTATAATTCACCCCTCCACTTT
CASSLRTAYNSPLHF
>TRBJ2-7|TRBV10-3|NA|NA
TGTGCCATCAGTGAGTTTCCCGTGGAGCAGTACTTC
CAISEFPVEQYF
>TRBJ2-2|TRBV9|once|NA
TGTGCCAGCAGCGCCGGGGAAAACACCGGGGAGCTGTTTTTT
CASSAGENTGELFF
>TRBJ2-1|TRBV28|once|TRBD2
TGTGCCAGCAGCCCGGGACTAGCGGGGGGTTATGAGCAGTTCTTC
CASSPGLAGGYEQFF
>TRBJ2-3|TRBV3-1/TRBV3-2|NA|TRBD1
TGTGCCAGCAGCCAAGCAGGGGGAACGCAGTATTTT
CASSQAGGTQYF
>TRBJ2-7|TRBV5-1|NA|NA
TGCGCCAGCAGCTTGGCCGAGGTCTACGAGCAGTACTTC
CASSLAEVYEQYF
>TRBJ2-1|TRBV5-1|NA|NA
TGCGCCAGCCGACTAGGGGTCTACAATGAGCAGTTCTTC
CASRLGVYNEQFF
>TRBJ2-7|TRBV5-1|once|TRBD1
TGCGCCAGCAGTCCGCAGCCCGGGACAGGGGCGTACGAGCAGTACTTC
CASSPQPGTGAYEQYF
>TRBJ2-3|TRBV21-1|NA|NA
TGTGCCAGCAGCAAAGCGGGACAGGCCCTAGCGGGGGCCCGGGCAGATACGCAGTATTTT
CASSKAGQALAGARADTQYF
>TRBJ2-1|TRBV2|NA|NA
TGTGCCAGCACCGACCCGGGATTTAGCTCCTACAATGAGCAGTTCTTC
CASTDPGFSSYNEQFF
>TRBJ2-3|TRBV30|few|NA
TGTGCCTGGAGTGTGACTCGGAATACGCAGTATTTT
CAWSVTRNTQYF
>TRBJ1-2|TRBV7-8|NA|NA
TGTGCCAGCAGCTCGGGGGGTAACTATGGCTACACCTTC
CASSSGGNYGYTF
>TRBJ2-5|TRBV15|NA|NA
TGTGCCACCAGCAATAACAGGGCCTGGACCCAGTACTTC
CATSNNRAWTQYF
>TRBJ2-5|TRBV6-5|NA|TRBD2
TGTGCCAGCAGTCGCGGGGGCCAAGAGACCCAGTACTTC
CASSRGGQETQYF
>TRBJ1-5|TRBV18|NA|NA
TGTGCCAGCTCACCAGTCGGGGGGCGCGATCAGCCCCAGCATTTT
CASSPVGGRDQPQHF
>TRBJ2-5|TRBV4-1|NA|NA
TGCGCCAGCAGCCAAGCAGGGGTAGAGGGGGAGACCCAGTACTTC
CASSQAGVEGETQYF
>TRBJ1-2|TRBV24-1|NA|NA
TGTGCCACCAGTGATGTCCGGACGGGAAACTATGGCTACACCTTC
CATSDVRTGNYGYTF